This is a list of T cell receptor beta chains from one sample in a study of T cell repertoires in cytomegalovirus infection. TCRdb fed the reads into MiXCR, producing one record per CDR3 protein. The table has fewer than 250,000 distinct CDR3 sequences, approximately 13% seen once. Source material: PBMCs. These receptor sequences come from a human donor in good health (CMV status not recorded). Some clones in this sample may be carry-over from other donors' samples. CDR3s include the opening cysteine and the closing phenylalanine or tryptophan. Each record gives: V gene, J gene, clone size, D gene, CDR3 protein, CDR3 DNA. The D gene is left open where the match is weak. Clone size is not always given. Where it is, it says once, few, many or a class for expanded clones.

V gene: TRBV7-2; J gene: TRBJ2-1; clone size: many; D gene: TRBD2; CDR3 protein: CASSSDGRAGNEQFF; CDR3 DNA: TGTGCCAGCAGTTCGGACGGGAGGGCGGGGAATGAGCAGTTCTTC
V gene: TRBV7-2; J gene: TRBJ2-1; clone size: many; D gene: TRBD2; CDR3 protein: CASSTRAGGPQDEQFF; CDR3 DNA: TGTGCCAGCAGCACCCGAGCGGGGGGGCCCCAGGATGAGCAGTTCTTC
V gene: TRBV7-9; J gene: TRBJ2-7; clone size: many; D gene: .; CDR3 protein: CASSLQGIENEQYF; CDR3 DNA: TGTGCCAGCAGCTTACAGGGAATTGAAAACGAGCAGTACTTC
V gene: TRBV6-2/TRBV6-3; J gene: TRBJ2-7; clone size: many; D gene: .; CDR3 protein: CASSYGRYEQYF; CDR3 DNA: TGTGCCAGCAGTTACGGGCGGTACGAGCAGTACTTC
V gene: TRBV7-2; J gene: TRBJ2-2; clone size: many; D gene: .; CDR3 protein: CASSLDTGAGELFF; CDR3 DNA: TGTGCCAGCAGCCTCGATACGGGTGCCGGGGAGCTGTTTTTT
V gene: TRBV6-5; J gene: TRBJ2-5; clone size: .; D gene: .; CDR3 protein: CASSYSRGGQETQYF; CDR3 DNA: TGTGCCAGCAGCTACTCCAGGGGGGGCCAAGAGACCCAGTACTTC
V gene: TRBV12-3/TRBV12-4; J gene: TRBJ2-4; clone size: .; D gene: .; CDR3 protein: CASSPGTIQYF; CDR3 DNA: TGTGCCAGCAGTCCCGGGACCATTCAGTACTTC
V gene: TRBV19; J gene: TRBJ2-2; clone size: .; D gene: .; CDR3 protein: CASIGSGELFF; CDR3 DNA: TGTGCCAGTATCGGCTCCGGGGAGCTGTTTTTT
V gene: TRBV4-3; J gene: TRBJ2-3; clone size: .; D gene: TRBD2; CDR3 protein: CASSLQRGQADTQYF; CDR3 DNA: TGCGCCAGCAGCCTACAGCGGGGGCAAGCAGATACGCAGTATTTT
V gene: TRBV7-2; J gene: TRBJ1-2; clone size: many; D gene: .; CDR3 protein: CASTRGGVDYGYTF; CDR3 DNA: TGTGCCAGCACCCGTGGTGGGGTGGACTATGGCTACACCTTC
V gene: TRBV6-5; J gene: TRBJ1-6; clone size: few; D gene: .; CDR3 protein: CASSSAFSSYNSPLHF; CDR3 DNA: TGTGCCAGCAGTTCGGCGTTTAGCTCCTATAATTCACCCCTCCACTTT
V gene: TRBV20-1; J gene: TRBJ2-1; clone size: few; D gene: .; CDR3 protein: CSAGGLATASSYNEQFF; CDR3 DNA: TGCAGTGCAGGGGGACTGGCGACTGCGAGCTCCTACAATGAGCAGTTCTTC
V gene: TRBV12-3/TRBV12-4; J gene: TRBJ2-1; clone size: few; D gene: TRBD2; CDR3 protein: CASRSGTSGGNEQFF; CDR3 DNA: TGTGCCAGCAGATCCGGGACTAGCGGGGGGAATGAGCAGTTCTTC
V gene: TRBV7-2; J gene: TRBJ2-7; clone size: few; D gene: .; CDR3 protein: CASRRDHKSEQYF; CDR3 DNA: TGTGCCAGCAGGAGGGACCATAAGTCCGAGCAGTACTTC
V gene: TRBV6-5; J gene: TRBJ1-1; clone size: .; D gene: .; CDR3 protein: CASSYIFEGPTEAFF; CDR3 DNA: TGTGCCAGCAGTTACATTTTTGAAGGGCCGACTGAAGCTTTCTTT
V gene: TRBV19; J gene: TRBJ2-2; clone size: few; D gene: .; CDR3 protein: CASAGTHTGELFF; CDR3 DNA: TGTGCCAGCGCCGGGACTCATACCGGAGAGCTGTTTTTT
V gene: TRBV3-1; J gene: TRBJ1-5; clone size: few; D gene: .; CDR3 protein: CASSQRRQAGGNQPQHF; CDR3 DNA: TGTGCCAGCAGCCAGCGCCGACAGGCGGGAGGCAATCAGCCCCAGCATTTT
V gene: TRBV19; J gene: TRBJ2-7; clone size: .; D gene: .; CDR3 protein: CASSTVALQGYEQYF; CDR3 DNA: TGTGCCAGTAGTACGGTGGCCTTACAGGGCTACGAGCAGTACTTC
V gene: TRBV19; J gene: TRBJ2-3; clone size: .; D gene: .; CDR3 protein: CASREAGSSTDTQYF; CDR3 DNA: TGTGCCAGTAGAGAAGCGGGTTCTAGCACAGATACGCAGTATTTT
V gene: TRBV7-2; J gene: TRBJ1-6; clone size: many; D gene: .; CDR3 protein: CASSLIQVKKDSPLHF; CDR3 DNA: TGTGCCAGCAGCTTAATTCAGGTCAAGAAGGATTCACCCCTCCACTTT
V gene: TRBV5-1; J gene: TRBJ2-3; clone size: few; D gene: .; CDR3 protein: CASSLDTRPDTQYF; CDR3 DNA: TGCGCCAGCAGCTTAGATACCCGTCCAGATACGCAGTATTTT
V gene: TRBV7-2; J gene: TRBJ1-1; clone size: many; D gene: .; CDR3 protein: CASSLGGRVTEAFF; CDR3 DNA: TGTGCCAGCAGCTTAGGGGGCAGGGTCACTGAAGCTTTCTTT
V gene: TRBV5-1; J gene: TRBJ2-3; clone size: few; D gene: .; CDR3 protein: CASSMGVTDTDTQYF; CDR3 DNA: TGCGCCAGCAGCATGGGGGTTACAGACACAGATACGCAGTATTTT
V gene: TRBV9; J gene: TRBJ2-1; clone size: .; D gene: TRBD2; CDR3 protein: CASSVGPAGAPVDEQFF; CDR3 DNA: TGTGCCAGCAGCGTAGGTCCAGCGGGAGCCCCTGTTGATGAGCAGTTCTTC
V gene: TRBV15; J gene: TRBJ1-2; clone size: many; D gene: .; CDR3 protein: CATSRDFGVAGGYTF; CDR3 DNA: TGTGCCACCAGCAGAGATTTCGGGGTTGCCGGTGGCTACACCTTC
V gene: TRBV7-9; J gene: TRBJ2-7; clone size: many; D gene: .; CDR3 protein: CASSLEYDPTYEQYF; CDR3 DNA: TGTGCCAGCAGCTTAGAATACGACCCCACCTACGAGCAGTACTTC
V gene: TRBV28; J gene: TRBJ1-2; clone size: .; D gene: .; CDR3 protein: CASSQTDGYGYTF; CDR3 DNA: TGTGCCAGCAGCCAGACAGATGGGTATGGCTACACCTTC
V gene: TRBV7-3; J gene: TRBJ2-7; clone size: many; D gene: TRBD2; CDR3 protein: CASSFRAGPPGEQYF; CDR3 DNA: TGTGCCAGCAGCTTCCGAGCGGGGCCCCCAGGCGAGCAGTACTTC
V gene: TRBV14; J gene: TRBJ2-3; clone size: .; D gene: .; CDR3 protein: CASSQMTTSTDTQYF; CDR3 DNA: TGTGCCAGCAGCCAAATGACTACTAGCACAGATACGCAGTATTTT
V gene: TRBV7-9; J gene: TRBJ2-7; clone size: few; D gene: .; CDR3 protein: CASSGKQGRNEQYF; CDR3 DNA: TGTGCCAGCAGTGGTAAGCAGGGGAGGAACGAGCAGTACTTC
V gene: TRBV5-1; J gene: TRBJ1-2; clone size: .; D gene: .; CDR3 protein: CASSQRGAPNYGYTF; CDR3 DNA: TGCGCCAGCAGCCAAAGGGGGGCCCCTAACTATGGCTACACCTTC
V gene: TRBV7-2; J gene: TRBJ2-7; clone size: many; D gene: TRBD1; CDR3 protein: CASSLAGQGAWDEQYF; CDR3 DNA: TGTGCCAGCAGCTTAGCCGGACAGGGTGCTTGGGACGAGCAGTACTTC
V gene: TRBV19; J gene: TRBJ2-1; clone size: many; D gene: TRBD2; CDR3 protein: CASSLDSGSRNEQFF; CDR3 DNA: TGTGCCAGTAGTCTGGATAGCGGGAGTAGGAATGAGCAGTTCTTC
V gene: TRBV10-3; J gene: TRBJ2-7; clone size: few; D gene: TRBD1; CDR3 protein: CAISAGQGGSHYEQYF; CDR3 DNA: TGTGCCATCAGTGCGGGACAGGGCGGCTCTCACTACGAGCAGTACTTC
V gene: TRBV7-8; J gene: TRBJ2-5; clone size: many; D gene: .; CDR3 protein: CASTPMGETQYF; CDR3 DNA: TGTGCCAGCACCCCAATGGGGGAGACCCAGTACTTC
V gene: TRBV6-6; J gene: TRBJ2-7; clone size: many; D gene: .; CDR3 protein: CASSSPTLDTYEQYF; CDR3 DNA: TGTGCCAGCAGCTCGCCTACCTTGGACACCTACGAGCAGTACTTC
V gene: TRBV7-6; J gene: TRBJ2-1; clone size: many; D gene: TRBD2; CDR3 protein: CASSFRSGGEGEQFF; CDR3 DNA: TGTGCCAGCAGCTTTCGTAGCGGGGGAGAGGGTGAGCAGTTCTTC
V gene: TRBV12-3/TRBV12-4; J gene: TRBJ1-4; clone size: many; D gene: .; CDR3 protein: CASSPGAQEKLFF; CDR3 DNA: TGTGCCAGCAGCCCGGGAGCCCAGGAAAAACTGTTTTTT
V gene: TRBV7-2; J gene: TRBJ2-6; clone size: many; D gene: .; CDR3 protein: CASSLYHSGANVLTF; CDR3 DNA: TGTGCCAGCAGCTTGTATCACTCTGGGGCCAACGTCCTGACTTTC
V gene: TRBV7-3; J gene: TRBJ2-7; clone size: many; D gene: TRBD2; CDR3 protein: CASTGTTYEQYF; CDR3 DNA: TGTGCCAGCACTGGGACTACCTACGAGCAGTACTTC
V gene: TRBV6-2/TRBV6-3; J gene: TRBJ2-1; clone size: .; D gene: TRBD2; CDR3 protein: CASRTSGRSDEQFF; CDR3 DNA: TGTGCCAGCAGAACTAGCGGGAGAAGTGATGAGCAGTTCTTC
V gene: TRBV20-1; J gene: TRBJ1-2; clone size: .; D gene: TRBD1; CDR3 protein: CSARATGGGGYTF; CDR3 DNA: TGCAGTGCTAGAGCTACAGGGGGCGGAGGCTACACCTTC